These 8 T cell receptor beta chains were sequenced from one sample in a study of blood T cell repertoires in COVID-19. Sequenced by immunoSEQ multiplex PCR; TCRdb stores in-frame clones only, minus some. The sample has 200,000 to 250,000 clones; 87% are singletons. Input material: PBMCs or T cells enriched from blood (not recorded which). Source of these receptors: a man aged 25 to 45 who had recovered from COVID-19.

This chain joins TRBV28 and TRBJ2-7; D is ambiguous. Germline CDR1 MDHEN, CDR2 SYDVKM. The CDR3 extends over 11 amino acids. Trimming removed 4 bases from V and 9 bases from J, with 10 bases in between. The CDR3 reads CASSSLAAQYF. CDR3 DNA sequence: TGTGCCAGCAGTTCCCTGGCGGCGCAGTACTTC.

V gene TRBV27 combines with J gene TRBJ2-7, with 9 bases aligning to TRBD2. The CDR3 runs 15 residues. V lost 5 bases to trimming and J lost 5 bases; unmatched junction nucleotides: 10. CDR1 MNHEY and CDR2 SMNVEV come from the germline V gene (reference sequence). The DNA of the CDR3 is TGTGCCAGCAGTAAGTATGGGACTAGCTACGACGAGCAGTACTTC. It codes for CASSKYGTSYDEQYF.

This clone was picked up a small number of times. The chain uses TRBV2 and TRBJ2-2, with D possibly TRBD2 on 5 matching bases. Germline-derived CDR1 and CDR2 are SNHLY and FYNNEI. The V and J ends lost 4 bases and 6 bases respectively, with 15 bases between them. The CDR3 is made up of 15 amino acids. DNA of the CDR3: TGTGCCAGCAGTGGTGGCGGGCTCTCTTCCGGGGAGCTGTTTTTT. Encoded protein: CASSGGGLSSGELFF.

The V gene is TRBV2, the J gene TRBJ1-2; D possibly corresponds to TRBD1 (6 bases). Germline V lookup: CDR1 SNHLY, CDR2 FYNNEI. This CDR3 has 14 amino acids. Trimming removed 5 bases at V and 1 base at J, with 11 bases between. The CDR3 sequence is CASSRDTSNYGYTF. For the CDR3, the DNA is TGTGCCAGCAGTAGGGACACCAGTAACTATGGCTACACCTTC. The full variable domain, rest sourced from reference TRBV2 and TRBJ1-2, is EPEVTQTPSHQVTQMGQEVILRCVPISNHLYFYWYRQILGQKVEFLVSFYNNEISEKSEIFDDQFSVERPDGSNFTLKIRSTKLEDSAMYFCASSRDTSNYGYTFGSGTRLTVV.

The chain combines TRBV18 with TRBJ2-7; 12 bases match TRBD2. J was trimmed by 4 bases and V by 0 bases; bases with no gene match: 4. CDR1 and CDR2 (germline): KGHSH, LQKENI. CDR3 length: 16 amino acids. CDR3 nucleotide sequence: TGTGCCAGCTCACCACCGCTAGCGGGAGGGTTATACGAGCAGTACTTC. Translated: CASSPPLAGGLYEQYF. Together with reference TRBV18 and TRBJ2-7, the CDR3 gives the full variable domain: NAGVMQNPRHLVRRRGQEARLRCSPMKGHSHVYWYRQLPEEGLKFMVYLQKENIIDESGMPKERFSAEFPKEGPSILRIQQVVRGDSAAYFCASSPPLAGGLYEQYFGPGTRLTVT.

The chain links TRBV6-5 to TRBJ2-1; TRBD2 matches 7 bases. The CDR3 spans 15 residues. Looked up from germline, CDR1 is MNHEY and CDR2 is SVGAGI. The junction had 4 bases not matched to a gene; V was cut back by 0 bases and J by 5 bases. The CDR3 DNA reads TGTGCCAGCAGTTACTCCCCAGCGGGGAACAATGAGCAGTTCTTC. It is translated as CASSYSPAGNNEQFF.

The chain is built from TRBV5-4 and TRBJ2-3; D gene ambiguous. CDR1 is SGHNT and CDR2 is YYREEE in the germline V gene (reference sequence). The CDR3 consists of 15 residues. The V and J ends lost 1 base and 1 base respectively, with 10 bases between them. The CDR3 DNA follows: TGTGCCAGCAGCTTGAAATTGAGAGGCACAGATACGCAGTATTTT. Encoded protein: CASSLKLRGTDTQYF.

The gene calls are TRBV5-1 and TRBJ2-2; TRBD1 matches at 7 bases. In germline, CDR1 is SGHRS, CDR2 YFSETQ. The CDR3 is made up of 16 amino acids. J lost 6 bases, V lost 0 bases, and 8 bases had no gene match. CDR3 protein: CASSLDSKTGAGELFF. DNA for the CDR3: TGCGCCAGCAGCTTGGATAGTAAAACAGGGGCCGGGGAGCTGTTTTTT.